A selection of T cell receptor beta chains follows, all from one sample in a study of a mutant IDH1 vaccine in newly diagnosed glioma. Antigens of these TCRs are unknown. Sequencing was performed with immunoSEQ multiplex PCR; in TCRdb, only in-frame clones are kept and a portion is missing. The sample records 32,000 or so clones, around 90% being singletons. The sample was peripheral blood mononuclear cells (PBMCs), taken from a glioma patient whose treatment included an IDH1 peptide vaccine. The receptors were gathered from a woman aged 35 to 49 with glioma. Some clones in this sample may be carry-over from other donors' samples. Each CDR3 is given with its conserved first and last residue. The D gene is left open where the match is weak. Rows give clone size only sometimes, using once, few, many, or a class for an expanded clone.

CDR3 length	clone size	D gene	V gene	J gene	CDR3 DNA	CDR3 protein
12	-	-	TRBV7-9	TRBJ1-2	TGTGCCAGCAGCTTCAAGGTTTCGGGCTACACCTTC	CASSFKVSGYTF
16	-	-	TRBV5-4	TRBJ1-2	TGTGCCAGCAGCTTGGGGATGCGGGGGGGTCGAGGCGGCTACACCTTC	CASSLGMRGGRGGYTF
14	-	-	TRBV7-9	TRBJ1-1	TGTGCCAGCAGCTTGAAGGCAGCGAACACTGAAGCTTTCTTT	CASSLKAANTEAFF
12	few	TRBD1	TRBV19	TRBJ1-1	TGTGCCAGGGGTCAGGGGGCTTACGAAGCTTTCTTT	CARGQGAYEAFF
13	-	-	TRBV6-6	TRBJ1-4	TGTGCCAGCAGTTACGGGACTGCTGAAAAACTGTTTTTT	CASSYGTAEKLFF
13	-	-	TRBV28	TRBJ1-2	TGTGCCAGCGGGAGAGGGGGAGACTATGGCTACACCTTC	CASGRGGDYGYTF
14	once	TRBD1	TRBV29-1	TRBJ2-7	TGCAGCGGAGCTACAGGGGGGATCTCCTACGAGCAGTACTTC	CSGATGGISYEQYF
17	-	-	TRBV7-9	TRBJ2-6	TGTGCCAGCAGCTCCACAATTTCGGGACCTGGGGCCAACGTCCTGACTTTC	CASSSTISGPGANVLTF
15	-	TRBD2	TRBV7-2	TRBJ2-2	TGTGCCAGCAGTTTAGCGGGGAAGGACACCGGGGAGCTGTTTTTT	CASSLAGKDTGELFF
13	-	-	TRBV27	TRBJ1-1	TGTGCCAGCAGTATGGGGAGGGTCACTGAAGCTTTCTTT	CASSMGRVTEAFF
15	few	-	TRBV7-3	TRBJ2-1	TGTGCCAGCAGCTTGAGGTCCACTACCTACAATGAGCAGTTCTTC	CASSLRSTTYNEQFF
15	-	TRBD2	TRBV2	TRBJ2-7	TGTGCCAGCAGTCCTACCCCTAGCGGTCCCTACGAGCAGTACTTC	CASSPTPSGPYEQYF
15	-	TRBD1	TRBV28	TRBJ1-2	TGTGCCAGCAGCCCCCTCGCGACAGGGGGCTATGGCTACACCTTC	CASSPLATGGYGYTF
14	-	-	TRBV9	TRBJ1-2	TGTGCCAGCAGCGTGGGGGGGATTTCCTATGGCTACACCTTC	CASSVGGISYGYTF
11	few	-	TRBV20-1	TRBJ1-1	TGCAGTGCTAGTCCGTTACCCGGAGCTTTCTTT	CSASPLPGAFF
13	once	-	TRBV5-1	TRBJ1-1	TGCGCCAGCTCCTATGGGACGGGGACTGAAGCTTTCTTT	CASSYGTGTEAFF
14	-	-	TRBV25-1	TRBJ1-3	TGTGCCAGCAGGGACATAGGGTCTGGAAACACCATATATTTT	CASRDIGSGNTIYF
13	once	TRBD1	TRBV4-1	TRBJ2-1	TGCGCCACTCAGGACAGGGGGCGCCCTGAGCAGTTCTTC	CATQDRGRPEQFF
13	-	-	TRBV27	TRBJ2-2	TGTGCCAGCAGGGGGCTTCCCACCGGGGAGCTGTTTTTT	CASRGLPTGELFF
15	-	-	TRBV5-6	TRBJ1-4	TGTGCCAGCAGCTTGACAGGGCCGGGGAATGAAAAACTGTTTTTT	CASSLTGPGNEKLFF
13	-	-	TRBV2	TRBJ1-6	TGTGCCAGCGAGGGGGAGGCAGGTTCACCCCTCCACTTT	CASEGEAGSPLHF
12	-	-	TRBV13	TRBJ2-1	TGTGCCAGCAGCTTCGGTGGCATTGAGCAGTTCTTC	CASSFGGIEQFF
13	once	-	TRBV5-1	TRBJ2-3	TGCGCCAGCAGCTCCCCGGCCGCAGATACGCAGTATTTT	CASSSPAADTQYF
14	-	-	TRBV10-3	TRBJ1-5	TGTGCCATCAGTGAGGGCAGGGAAGGTCAGCCCCAGCATTTT	CAISEGREGQPQHF
15	-	-	TRBV6-5	TRBJ1-5	TGTGCCAGCAGTTACGCGACGGGGAACGATCAGCCCCAGCATTTT	CASSYATGNDQPQHF
13	few	-	TRBV27	TRBJ2-4	TGTGCCAGCAGTCCGAACGGACGAAACATTCAGTACTTC	CASSPNGRNIQYF
15	-	-	TRBV5-4	TRBJ2-7	TGTGCCAGCACACCATCCGGCCAGGTCCCCTGGGAGCAGTACTTC	CASTPSGQVPWEQYF
13	-	-	TRBV6-6	TRBJ1-1	TGTGCCAGCAGTTACACGGCAGGAGCTGAAGCTTTCTTT	CASSYTAGAEAFF
16	-	-	TRBV28	TRBJ1-5	TGTGCCAGCAGTTTAATCAAGGGGGATAGCAATCAGCCCCAGCATTTT	CASSLIKGDSNQPQHF
15	-	TRBD1	TRBV4-2	TRBJ1-2	TGTGCCAGCAGCCTCGACACAGGGGCGATCTATGGCTACACCTTC	CASSLDTGAIYGYTF
12	-	-	TRBV5-4	TRBJ1-2	TGTGCCAGCAGTAGAGACGGACAGGGCTACACCTTC	CASSRDGQGYTF